The TCR beta chain described here comes from a study of T-cell memory formation after mild COVID-19. Study-wide findings and caveats: A balance of CD4 and CD8 characterized clones contracting day 15 to 85, whereas later expanders leaned CD4+. CM and EM subsets held most contracting CD4+ clones; EMRA held CD8+ ones. Whether day 37 second-wave clones are SARS-CoV-2-specific was not confirmed.

Per germline, CDR1 MGHRA and CDR2 YSYEKL. Trimming took 4 bases from V and 3 from J; bases not matched to a gene: 8. The CDR3 is made up of 16 amino acids. Turning to this clonotype: Its antigen is as yet unknown.

With constant-segment primers, 5'RACE yielded cDNA libraries of TCR alpha and TCR beta that carried sample barcodes and UMIs. TCRdb used MiXCR to reprocess the 5' RACE reads, holding one entry per CDR3 protein. The data contain around 300,000 distinct CDR3 sequences, roughly an eighth of them singletons. This rearrangement joins TRBV4-1 to TRBJ2-3, with 9 bases identical to TRBD1. This sequence originates from a man aged 18 to 30 who had mild COVID-19 (a few samples of this study predate the infection). Cell type and time point are not known. Source material: PBMCs or a T cell subset sorted from them (not recorded which). The CDR3 DNA reads as TGCGCCAGCAGCCGTATTACAGGGGGCGGAACAGATACGCAGTATTTT. It encodes CASSRITGGGTDTQYF.